This T cell receptor beta chain was identified during a study of regulatory T cells in long-lasting Graves disease. Time point defined: newly diagnosed GD, antithyroid drugs for less than 3 months. From RNA extracted from PBMCs, the TCR library was made. V lost 8 bases to trimming and J lost 7 bases, with 9 bases between them. This CDR3 is built from 11 residues. Germline CDR1 is MNHNS and CDR2 is SASEGT. This clonotype was seen ten or more times. The antigen is not known. Arm-PCR of CDR3 regions and iRepertoire HTBI primers were used to build TCR beta libraries. TCRdb reanalysed the multiplex PCR reads using MiXCR and keeps one entry per CDR3 protein. The data show around 250,000 distinct CDR3 sequences, roughly 21% seen once. Study-level points and caveats: Persistent-disease Graves' patients showed less TCR diversity than new cases.

V usage is TRBV6-1 and J usage is TRBJ2-1; perhaps TRBD2 as D (6 bases). The sequencing used peripheral blood mononuclear cells (PBMCs), collected at new diagnosis, from a patient treated with antithyroid drugs. This TCR was recovered from a female donor with Graves disease. The CDR3 DNA reads TGTGCCAGCCGGGGGATAAATGAGCAGTTCTTC. It translates to CASRGINEQFF.